The source of this TCR beta chain is a study of T cell responses to AZD1222 COVID-19 vaccine. Findings and caveats of the study: Increases in Spike-specific TCR breadth and depth were seen after two AZD1222 doses. White British donors predominated, females outnumbered males, and clonal diversity was possibly underestimated. Sampling that yielded the repertoires occurred only after the peak T cell response. Baseline seropositivity characterized only a handful of AZD1222 recipients.

CDR3 length: 10 amino acids. Per the germline V gene, CDR1 is LNHDA and CDR2 is SQIVND (reference sequence). Between the trimmed V and J ends, which lost 8 bases and 6 bases, there was a span of 7 bases. TCRdb's table, derived via immunoSEQ multiplex PCR, lists solely in-frame clones and lacks some. This table has some 190,000 clones, about 93% appearing once. To note about this clone: Its antigen is as yet unknown.

This receptor was identified in an adult who received the AZD1222 COVID-19 vaccine. The chain carries TRBV19 and TRBJ1-2; D unresolved. The source was peripheral blood, collected 28 days after the second AZD1222 dose. The CDR3 here is CASRLDGYTF. DNA of the CDR3: TGTGCCAGTCGTTTGGATGGCTACACCTTC.